This is a list of T cell receptor beta chains from one sample in a study of T cell repertoires in cytomegalovirus infection. From the reads, TCRdb called clonotypes with MiXCR, one entry per CDR3 protein. Of 350,000 to 550,000 distinct CDR3 sequences listed, approximately 32% are singletons. Sequenced input: PBMCs. These receptors were taken from a human donor in good health (CMV status not recorded). Some clones in this sample may be carry-over from other donors' samples. Each CDR3 is given with its conserved first and last residue. The D gene is left open where the match is weak. Size is stated for part of the rows, as once, few or many counts, or as a class when the clone is expanded.

v_call: TRBV30
clone_size: few
d_call: TRBD1
j_call: TRBJ2-1
cdr3_aa: CAWRERWGTGTYNEQFF
cdr3_nt: TGTGCCTGGAGGGAGCGGTGGGGGACAGGAACCTACAATGAGCAGTTCTTC

v_call: TRBV27
clone_size: few
d_call: -
j_call: TRBJ2-1
cdr3_aa: CASKLQAGVGEQFF
cdr3_nt: TGTGCCAGCAAATTACAAGCAGGGGTTGGGGAGCAGTTCTTC

v_call: TRBV7-6
clone_size: many
d_call: -
j_call: TRBJ2-7
cdr3_aa: CASSLDQGSYEQYF
cdr3_nt: TGTGCCAGCAGCTTAGACCAGGGTTCTTACGAGCAGTACTTC

v_call: TRBV7-9
clone_size: many
d_call: -
j_call: TRBJ2-3
cdr3_aa: CASSFGSSDTQYF
cdr3_nt: TGTGCCAGCAGCTTTGGATCTTCAGATACGCAGTATTTT

v_call: TRBV11-2
clone_size: many
d_call: -
j_call: TRBJ1-1
cdr3_aa: CASSSRDFQLGKKNTEAFF
cdr3_nt: TGTGCCAGCAGCTCACGGGATTTCCAGTTGGGGAAAAAGAACACTGAAGCTTTCTTT

v_call: TRBV19
clone_size: once
d_call: -
j_call: TRBJ2-5
cdr3_aa: CASSDTKPGGKETQYF
cdr3_nt: TGTGCCAGTAGTGATACGAAGCCGGGTGGCAAAGAGACCCAGTACTTC

v_call: TRBV7-2
clone_size: many
d_call: -
j_call: TRBJ1-5
cdr3_aa: CASSAQGGGQPQHF
cdr3_nt: TGTGCCAGCAGTGCTCAGGGTGGAGGTCAGCCCCAGCATTTT

v_call: TRBV5-5
clone_size: few
d_call: -
j_call: TRBJ2-7
cdr3_aa: CASSPRGRGFEQYF
cdr3_nt: TGTGCCAGCAGCCCGCGGGGACGGGGGTTCGAGCAGTACTTC

v_call: TRBV24-1
clone_size: -
d_call: TRBD1
j_call: TRBJ2-5
cdr3_aa: CATSDSGSSGQVMYF
cdr3_nt: TGTGCCACCAGTGATTCGGGCTCGAGCGGACAGGTCATGTACTTC

v_call: TRBV6-1
clone_size: many
d_call: -
j_call: TRBJ1-2
cdr3_aa: CASTEVRFRDGYTF
cdr3_nt: TGTGCCAGCACCGAAGTGAGATTCCGCGACGGCTACACCTTC

v_call: TRBV4-2
clone_size: -
d_call: -
j_call: TRBJ2-5
cdr3_aa: CASSQASAGETQYF
cdr3_nt: TGTGCCAGCAGCCAAGCTTCGGCGGGAGAGACCCAGTACTTC

v_call: TRBV6-1
clone_size: few
d_call: TRBD1
j_call: TRBJ2-7
cdr3_aa: CASSWGTGTYEQYF
cdr3_nt: TGTGCCAGCAGTTGGGGGACAGGTACCTACGAGCAGTACTTC

v_call: TRBV6-1
clone_size: -
d_call: TRBD2
j_call: TRBJ2-5
cdr3_aa: CANAPSLAGGPGETQYF
cdr3_nt: TGTGCCAACGCCCCCTCTCTAGCGGGGGGGCCGGGGGAGACCCAGTACTTC

v_call: TRBV7-2
clone_size: -
d_call: -
j_call: TRBJ1-5
cdr3_aa: CASSLREQPQHF
cdr3_nt: TGTGCCAGCAGCTTGAGAGAGCAGCCCCAGCATTTT

v_call: TRBV10-2
clone_size: -
d_call: -
j_call: TRBJ1-1
cdr3_aa: CASRDTGLGAFF
cdr3_nt: TGCGCCAGCCGGGACACCGGCCTAGGGGCTTTCTTT

v_call: TRBV7-6
clone_size: -
d_call: -
j_call: TRBJ1-4
cdr3_aa: CASSGGGTANEKLFF
cdr3_nt: TGTGCCAGCAGCGGGGGGGGGACGGCGAATGAAAAACTGTTTTTT

v_call: TRBV7-9
clone_size: few
d_call: -
j_call: TRBJ1-5
cdr3_aa: CAGSDSNQPQHF
cdr3_nt: TGTGCCGGCTCGGACAGCAATCAGCCCCAGCATTTT

v_call: TRBV9
clone_size: few
d_call: TRBD1
j_call: TRBJ2-2
cdr3_aa: CASSPYRDRVTGELFF
cdr3_nt: TGTGCCAGCAGCCCTTACCGAGACAGGGTAACCGGGGAGCTGTTTTTT

v_call: TRBV7-6
clone_size: many
d_call: TRBD2
j_call: TRBJ2-1
cdr3_aa: CASSPTTSGGNNEQFF
cdr3_nt: TGTGCCAGCAGCCCGACGACTAGCGGGGGAAATAATGAGCAGTTCTTC

v_call: TRBV7-9
clone_size: -
d_call: TRBD1
j_call: TRBJ1-5
cdr3_aa: CASSLGTGTSNQPQHF
cdr3_nt: TGTGCCAGCAGCTTAGGGACAGGGACTAGCAATCAGCCCCAGCATTTT

v_call: TRBV6-6
clone_size: -
d_call: -
j_call: TRBJ2-1
cdr3_aa: CASSTGNDVSEQFF
cdr3_nt: TGTGCCAGCAGTACAGGGAACGATGTCAGTGAGCAGTTCTTC

v_call: TRBV5-1
clone_size: many
d_call: TRBD1
j_call: TRBJ2-3
cdr3_aa: CASSLRGTGTDTQYF
cdr3_nt: TGTGCCAGCAGTTTAAGAGGGACAGGCACAGATACGCAGTATTTT

v_call: TRBV4-1
clone_size: -
d_call: -
j_call: TRBJ2-1
cdr3_aa: CASSQALAISYNEQFF
cdr3_nt: TGCGCCAGCAGCCAAGCCCTAGCGATATCCTACAATGAGCAGTTCTTC

v_call: TRBV28
clone_size: -
d_call: -
j_call: TRBJ2-5
cdr3_aa: CASGPQYF
cdr3_nt: TGTGCCAGCGGCCCCCAGTACTTC

v_call: TRBV6-6
clone_size: few
d_call: -
j_call: TRBJ1-5
cdr3_aa: CASRGTTSHSNQPQHF
cdr3_nt: TGTGCCAGCAGAGGAACGACCTCCCATAGCAATCAGCCCCAGCATTTT

v_call: TRBV20-1
clone_size: -
d_call: -
j_call: TRBJ1-2
cdr3_aa: CSARDIQANYGYTF
cdr3_nt: TGCAGTGCTAGAGATATCCAAGCTAACTATGGCTACACCTTC

v_call: TRBV5-4
clone_size: -
d_call: -
j_call: TRBJ1-2
cdr3_aa: CASDRTGGGYTF
cdr3_nt: TGTGCCAGCGATCGTACCGGGGGTGGCTACACCTTC

v_call: TRBV7-6
clone_size: -
d_call: TRBD1
j_call: TRBJ2-1
cdr3_aa: CASSPRQGLYEQFF
cdr3_nt: TGTGCCAGCAGCCCGCGACAGGGTCTGTACGAGCAGTTCTTC

v_call: TRBV7-9
clone_size: -
d_call: -
j_call: TRBJ1-4
cdr3_aa: CASSLAGREAEKLFF
cdr3_nt: TGTGCCAGCAGCTTAGCGGGCAGGGAGGCTGAAAAACTGTTTTTT

v_call: TRBV6-6
clone_size: -
d_call: -
j_call: TRBJ2-3
cdr3_aa: CASTGWTDTDTQYF
cdr3_nt: TGTGCCAGCACCGGCTGGACGGACACAGATACGCAGTATTTT

v_call: TRBV19
clone_size: -
d_call: -
j_call: TRBJ1-4
cdr3_aa: CASARDGLNEKLFF
cdr3_nt: TGTGCCAGTGCCCGGGACGGGCTTAATGAAAAACTGTTTTTT

v_call: TRBV20-1
clone_size: -
d_call: -
j_call: TRBJ2-7
cdr3_aa: CSASWGEFKYF
cdr3_nt: TGCAGTGCCTCCTGGGGGGAATTTAAGTACTTC

v_call: TRBV7-9
clone_size: many
d_call: TRBD2
j_call: TRBJ2-1
cdr3_aa: CASSLRTSGGSNNEQFF
cdr3_nt: TGTGCCAGCAGCTTAAGGACTAGCGGGGGATCGAACAATGAGCAGTTCTTC

v_call: TRBV11-2
clone_size: -
d_call: -
j_call: TRBJ2-3
cdr3_aa: CASSLDRGPVGDTQYF
cdr3_nt: TGTGCCAGCAGCTTAGATCGGGGCCCAGTTGGAGATACGCAGTATTTT

v_call: TRBV2
clone_size: once
d_call: -
j_call: TRBJ2-7
cdr3_aa: CARRRGETDSYEQYF
cdr3_nt: TGTGCCAGACGAAGGGGAGAAACGGACTCCTACGAGCAGTACTTC

v_call: TRBV7-3
clone_size: -
d_call: TRBD1
j_call: TRBJ2-1
cdr3_aa: CASSPDGTATYNEQFF
cdr3_nt: TGTGCCAGCAGCCCCGACGGGACAGCAACCTACAATGAGCAGTTCTTC

v_call: TRBV7-2
clone_size: -
d_call: -
j_call: TRBJ2-2
cdr3_aa: CASSLAPTVAAGELFF
cdr3_nt: TGTGCCAGCAGCTTGGCACCCACGGTGGCCGCCGGGGAGCTGTTTTTT

v_call: TRBV6-6
clone_size: -
d_call: -
j_call: TRBJ1-2
cdr3_aa: CASSLGRSLDYGYTF
cdr3_nt: TGTGCCAGCAGTTTAGGACGGTCCCTCGACTATGGCTACACCTTC

v_call: TRBV27
clone_size: few
d_call: -
j_call: TRBJ2-7
cdr3_aa: CASSPSVGGSYEQYF
cdr3_nt: TGTGCCAGCAGTCCGTCCGTAGGGGGCTCCTACGAGCAGTACTTC

v_call: TRBV24-1
clone_size: -
d_call: TRBD2
j_call: TRBJ2-1
cdr3_aa: CATSDRSGGAYNEQFF
cdr3_nt: TGTGCCACCAGTGACCGTAGCGGGGGGGCCTACAATGAGCAGTTCTTC

v_call: TRBV6-5
clone_size: -
d_call: -
j_call: TRBJ1-5
cdr3_aa: CASSYTTGSDQPQHF
cdr3_nt: TGTGCCAGCAGTTATACGACAGGAAGTGATCAGCCCCAGCATTTT

v_call: TRBV20-1
clone_size: once
d_call: -
j_call: TRBJ1-1
cdr3_aa: CSANPRLTNAPEAFF
cdr3_nt: TGCAGTGCTAACCCCCGATTGACAAACGCCCCTGAAGCTTTCTTT

v_call: TRBV7-2
clone_size: many
d_call: TRBD2
j_call: TRBJ2-5
cdr3_aa: CASSFYSGEETQYF
cdr3_nt: TGTGCCAGCAGCTTCTATAGCGGGGAAGAGACCCAGTACTTC

v_call: TRBV6-6
clone_size: few
d_call: TRBD1
j_call: TRBJ2-7
cdr3_aa: CASSYSNSRGQGEDEQYF
cdr3_nt: TGTGCCAGCAGTTACTCGAATTCGAGGGGACAGGGAGAGGACGAGCAGTACTTC

v_call: TRBV18
clone_size: -
d_call: TRBD1
j_call: TRBJ2-7
cdr3_aa: CASSLDRVPEQYF
cdr3_nt: TGTGCCAGCTCACTTGACAGGGTCCCCGAGCAGTACTTC

v_call: TRBV5-1
clone_size: -
d_call: TRBD1
j_call: TRBJ1-1
cdr3_aa: CASSLTGDYTEAFF
cdr3_nt: TGCGCCAGCAGCTTGACAGGGGACTACACTGAAGCTTTCTTT

v_call: TRBV20-1
clone_size: -
d_call: TRBD1
j_call: TRBJ1-2
cdr3_aa: CSAQTGIPNYGYTF
cdr3_nt: TGCAGTGCTCAGACAGGGATACCCAACTATGGCTACACCTTC

v_call: TRBV7-2
clone_size: few
d_call: -
j_call: TRBJ2-2
cdr3_aa: CASSFEGNTGELFF
cdr3_nt: TGTGCCAGCAGCTTTGAGGGTAACACCGGGGAGCTGTTTTTT

v_call: TRBV7-8
clone_size: many
d_call: -
j_call: TRBJ2-7
cdr3_aa: CASRPGTGSYEQYF
cdr3_nt: TGTGCCAGCAGACCCGGGACGGGCTCCTACGAGCAGTACTTC

v_call: TRBV3-1
clone_size: -
d_call: -
j_call: TRBJ1-6
cdr3_aa: CASSHAQGRNSPLHF
cdr3_nt: TGTGCCAGCAGCCACGCTCAGGGACGGAATTCACCCCTCCACTTT

v_call: TRBV27
clone_size: few
d_call: -
j_call: TRBJ1-1
cdr3_aa: CASSLAHTTEAFF
cdr3_nt: TGTGCCAGCAGTTTAGCTCACACCACTGAAGCTTTCTTT

v_call: TRBV6-1
clone_size: -
d_call: -
j_call: TRBJ1-6
cdr3_aa: CASSERQDYNSPLHF
cdr3_nt: TGTGCCAGCAGTGAGCGACAGGACTATAATTCACCCCTCCACTTT

v_call: TRBV25-1
clone_size: -
d_call: -
j_call: TRBJ2-4
cdr3_aa: CASSEWAGLAKNIKYF
cdr3_nt: TGTGCAAGCAGTGAATGGGCAGGGTTAGCCAAAAACATTAAGTACTTC

v_call: TRBV7-2
clone_size: -
d_call: -
j_call: TRBJ1-1
cdr3_aa: CASSFIGGTRTVETEAFF
cdr3_nt: TGTGCCAGCAGCTTCATAGGAGGGACTAGGACAGTAGAGACTGAAGCTTTCTTT

v_call: TRBV7-2
clone_size: -
d_call: TRBD2
j_call: TRBJ2-1
cdr3_aa: CASSERTSSGEQFF
cdr3_nt: TGTGCCAGCAGCGAGCGGACTAGCAGTGGTGAGCAGTTCTTC

v_call: TRBV19
clone_size: -
d_call: -
j_call: TRBJ1-6
cdr3_aa: CASSTLSSYNSPLHF
cdr3_nt: TGTGCCAGTAGTACCTTGAGCTCCTATAATTCACCCCTCCACTTT

v_call: TRBV11-2
clone_size: -
d_call: -
j_call: TRBJ2-7
cdr3_aa: CASSLDSGGAFSYEQYF
cdr3_nt: TGTGCCAGCAGCTTAGATTCCGGGGGAGCGTTCTCCTACGAGCAGTACTTC

v_call: TRBV29-1
clone_size: few
d_call: -
j_call: TRBJ2-7
cdr3_aa: CSVVVAEYPNYEQYF
cdr3_nt: TGCAGCGTTGTAGTCGCGGAGTACCCTAACTACGAGCAGTACTTC